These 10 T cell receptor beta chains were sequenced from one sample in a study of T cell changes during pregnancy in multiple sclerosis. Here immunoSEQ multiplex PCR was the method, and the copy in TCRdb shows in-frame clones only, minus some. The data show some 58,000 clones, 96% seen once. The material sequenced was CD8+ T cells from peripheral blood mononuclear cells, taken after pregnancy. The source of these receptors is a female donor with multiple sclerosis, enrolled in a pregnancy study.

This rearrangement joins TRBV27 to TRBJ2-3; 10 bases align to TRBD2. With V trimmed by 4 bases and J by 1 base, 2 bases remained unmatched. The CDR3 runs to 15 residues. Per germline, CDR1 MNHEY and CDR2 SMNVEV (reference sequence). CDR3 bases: TGTGCCAGCAGTTCCCTAGCGGGAGGCACAGATACGCAGTATTTT. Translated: CASSSLAGGTDTQYF.

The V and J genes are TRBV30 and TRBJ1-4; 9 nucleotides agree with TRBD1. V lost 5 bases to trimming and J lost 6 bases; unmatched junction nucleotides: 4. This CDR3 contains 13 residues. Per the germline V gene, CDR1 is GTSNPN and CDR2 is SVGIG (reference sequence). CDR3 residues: CAWDRGEDEKLFF. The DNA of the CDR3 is TGTGCCTGGGACAGGGGGGAGGATGAAAAACTGTTTTTT.

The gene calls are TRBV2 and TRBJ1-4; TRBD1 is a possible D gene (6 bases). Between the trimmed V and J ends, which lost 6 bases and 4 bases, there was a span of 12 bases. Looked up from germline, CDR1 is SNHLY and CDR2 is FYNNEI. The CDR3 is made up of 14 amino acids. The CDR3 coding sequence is TGTGCCAGCAGGGAACAGGGTTTTAATGAAAAACTGTTTTTT. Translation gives CASREQGFNEKLFF.

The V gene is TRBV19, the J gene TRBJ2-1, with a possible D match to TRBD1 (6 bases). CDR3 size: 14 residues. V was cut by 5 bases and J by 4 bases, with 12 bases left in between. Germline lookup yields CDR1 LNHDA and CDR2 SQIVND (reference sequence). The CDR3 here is CASSFGQIYNEQFF. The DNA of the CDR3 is TGTGCCAGTAGTTTCGGACAGATATACAATGAGCAGTTCTTC.

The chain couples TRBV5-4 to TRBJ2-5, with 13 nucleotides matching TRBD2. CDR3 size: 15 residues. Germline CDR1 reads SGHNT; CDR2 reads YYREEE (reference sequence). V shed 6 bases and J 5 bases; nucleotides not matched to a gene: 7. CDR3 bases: TGTGCCAGCAAACTAGCGGGAGGGCCCGGCGAGACCCAGTACTTC. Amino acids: CASKLAGGPGETQYF.

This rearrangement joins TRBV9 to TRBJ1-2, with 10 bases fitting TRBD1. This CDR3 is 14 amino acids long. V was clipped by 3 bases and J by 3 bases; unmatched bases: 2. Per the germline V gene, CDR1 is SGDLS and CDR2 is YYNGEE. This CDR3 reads CASSAGTGDYGYTF. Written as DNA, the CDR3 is TGTGCCAGCAGCGCCGGGACAGGGGACTATGGCTACACCTTC.

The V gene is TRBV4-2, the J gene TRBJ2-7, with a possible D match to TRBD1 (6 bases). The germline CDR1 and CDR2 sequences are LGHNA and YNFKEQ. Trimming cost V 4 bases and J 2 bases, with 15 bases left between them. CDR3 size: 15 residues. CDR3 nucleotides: TGTGCCAGCAGCCCAACAGGGAATTCGGCCTACGAGCAGTACTTC. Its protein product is CASSPTGNSAYEQYF.

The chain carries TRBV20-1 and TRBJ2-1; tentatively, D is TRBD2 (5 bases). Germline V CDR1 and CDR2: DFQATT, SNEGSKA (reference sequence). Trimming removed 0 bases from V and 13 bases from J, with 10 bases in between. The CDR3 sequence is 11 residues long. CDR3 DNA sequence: TGCAGTGCTAGAGAGCGAGCGGTCCAGTTCTTC. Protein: CSARERAVQFF.

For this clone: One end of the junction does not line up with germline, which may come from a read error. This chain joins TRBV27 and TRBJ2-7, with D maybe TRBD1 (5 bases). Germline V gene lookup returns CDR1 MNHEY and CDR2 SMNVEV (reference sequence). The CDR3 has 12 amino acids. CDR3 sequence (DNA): TGTGCCAGCAGCCCCCCAACAGGTCTCACGCACTTC. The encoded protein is CASSPPTGLTHF.

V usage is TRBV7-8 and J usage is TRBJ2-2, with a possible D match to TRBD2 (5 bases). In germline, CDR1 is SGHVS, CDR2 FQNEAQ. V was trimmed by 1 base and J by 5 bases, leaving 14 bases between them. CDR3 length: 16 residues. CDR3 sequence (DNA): TGTGCCAGCAGCTTAGAGGCCTATACGGGGACCGGGGAGCTGTTTTTT. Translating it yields CASSLEAYTGTGELFF.